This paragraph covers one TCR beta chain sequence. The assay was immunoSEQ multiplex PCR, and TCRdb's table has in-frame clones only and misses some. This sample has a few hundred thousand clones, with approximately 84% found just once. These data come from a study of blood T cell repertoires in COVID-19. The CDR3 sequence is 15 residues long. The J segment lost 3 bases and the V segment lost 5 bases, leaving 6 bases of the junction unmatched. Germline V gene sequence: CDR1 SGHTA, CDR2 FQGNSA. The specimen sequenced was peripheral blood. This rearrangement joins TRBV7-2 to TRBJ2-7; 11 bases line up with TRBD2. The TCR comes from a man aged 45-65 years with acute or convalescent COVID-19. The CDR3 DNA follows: TGTGCCAGCAGCCCACAGGGGACTAGCGGCTACGAGCAGTACTTC. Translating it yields CASSPQGTSGYEQYF.